Following are 24 T cell receptor beta chains from one sample sequenced in a study of early T cells in non-severe SARS-CoV-2 infection. TCRdb recomputed calls from the 5' RACE reads with MiXCR, one row per CDR3 protein. The sample shows over 45,000 distinct CDR3 sequences, approximately 5.6% of them seen only once. The material sequenced was whole blood. The receptor source for this set is an adult who was a healthcare worker with PCR-confirmed SARS-CoV-2 infection or an uninfected control (not recorded which).

This rearrangement joins TRBV7-3 to TRBJ2-3; TRBD2 aligns across 13 bases. The CDR3 consists of 17 residues. From germline, CDR1 is SGHTA and CDR2 FQGTGA. J gave up 6 bases and V 4 bases, and 10 bases lay outside the gene matches. The CDR3 loop reads CASSSGLAGDSRDTQYF. In nucleotides, the CDR3 is TGTGCCAGCAGCTCTGGACTAGCGGGGGACTCGCGGGATACGCAGTATTTT.

Ten or more counts support this clonotype. The chain joins TRBV20-1 to TRBJ1-4; TRBD1 aligns across 7 bases. V shed 6 bases, J shed 5 bases, and the junction held 6 bases outside the gene matches. CDR1 and CDR2 (germline): DFQATT, SNEGSKA (reference sequence). This CDR3 has 13 amino acids. CDR3 protein: CSAPPGGNEKLFF. CDR3 DNA: TGCAGTGCCCCGCCAGGGGGAAATGAAAAACTGTTTTTT.

This clonotype was observed at least ten times. This chain joins TRBV29-1 and TRBJ2-1, with TRBD1 matching 8 bases. The germline V gene has CDR1 SQVTM and CDR2 ANQGSEA. The CDR3 spans 13 residues. The V gene end was trimmed by 4 bases and the J gene end by 8 bases; junction bases not matched to a gene: 7. The CDR3 bases are TGCAGCGTTGGGACAGGGCGGAGTGATGAGCAGTTCTTC. This gives the protein CSVGTGRSDEQFF.

This clonotype has at least ten counts. The rearrangement joins TRBV20-1 to TRBJ1-2; D unresolved. The CDR3 sequence is 11 residues long. The germline V gene encodes CDR1 DFQATT and CDR2 SNEGSKA (reference sequence). Trimming stripped 0 bases from V and 5 bases from J, with 4 bases between. CDR3 bases: TGCAGTGCTAGAGATAAGTATGGCTACACCTTC. Its protein is CSARDKYGYTF.

Only a few counts were recorded for this clonotype. V and J are TRBV30 and TRBJ2-7, with D perhaps being TRBD1 or TRBD2 (5 bases each). V gave up 4 bases and J gave up 4 bases, with 17 bases separating them. This CDR3 is 14 amino acids long. Germline V gives CDR1 GTSNPN, CDR2 SVGIG (reference sequence). CDR3: CAWNQRGRSYEQYF. In nucleotides, the CDR3 is TGTGCCTGGAATCAGAGGGGCCGATCTTACGAGCAGTACTTC.

This clonotype was seen many times. This chain connects TRBV6-5 to TRBJ1-1; D is perhaps TRBD1 (6 bases). V was clipped by 6 bases and J by 4 bases, with 15 bases between them. The CDR3 is made up of 14 amino acids. CDR1 is MNHEY, CDR2 SVGAGI, per germline. The CDR3: CASREKGVTTEAFF. The CDR3 DNA reads as TGTGCCAGCAGAGAGAAGGGGGTTACCACTGAAGCTTTCTTT.

At least ten counts were recorded for this clonotype. V is TRBV19 and J is TRBJ1-2; 7 nucleotides align to TRBD1. After removal of 4 bases from V and 6 bases from J, the junction contained 17 bases not matched to a gene. The CDR3 covers 17 residues. Germline V gene data show CDR1 as LNHDA and CDR2 as SQIVND (reference sequence). CDR3: CASSTRGTVSSSNGYTF. The CDR3 coding sequence is TGTGCCAGTAGTACTCGAGGGACAGTTTCATCAAGTAATGGCTACACCTTC.

This clonotype was counted only a few times. The chain recombines TRBV5-4 with TRBJ2-5; 7 positions agree with TRBD2. The CDR3 totals 15 residues. Germline-derived CDR1 and CDR2 are SGHNT and YYREEE (reference sequence). Unmatched junction bases numbered 9, after V lost 6 bases and J lost 1 base. The CDR3 coding sequence is TGTGCCAGCAATCTCGCCGGGAGGCCCCAAGAGACCCAGTACTTC. It encodes CASNLAGRPQETQYF.

Many counts were recorded for this clonotype. The V call is TRBV3-1, the J call TRBJ1-6; TRBD1 might be the D (5 bases). V lost 0 bases to trimming and J lost 14 bases, with 20 bases between them. Germline V gene data show CDR1 as LGHDT and CDR2 as YNNKEL (reference sequence). The CDR3 spans 16 residues. CDR3 sequence reads: CASSQERDWTRWSLHF. The CDR3, as DNA: TGTGCCAGCAGCCAAGAACGAGACTGGACAAGATGGTCCCTCCACTTT.

In its sample, this clonotype was seen many times. J is TRBJ1-1 and V is TRBV27; TRBD1 might be the D (6 bases). The CDR3 is 14 amino acids. V shed 5 bases and J shed 6 bases, with 16 bases lying between them. Germline CDR1 is MNHEY and CDR2 is SMNVEV (reference sequence). CDR3 DNA: TGTGCCAGCAGTCCTTTAACAGGGAAGGCTGAAGCTTTCTTT. Its protein is CASSPLTGKAEAFF.

This clonotype turned up a few times. V is TRBV29-1 and J is TRBJ2-5; the D gene is possibly TRBD2 (6 bases). The germline V and J ends were trimmed by 5 bases and 5 bases, with 15 bases remaining between them. The V gene's germline CDR1 is SQVTM and CDR2 ANQGSEA. The CDR3 loop spans 13 amino acids. CDR3 sequence reads: CSVLRTAGETQYF. Written as DNA, the CDR3 is TGCAGCGTTTTGAGGACTGCGGGGGAGACCCAGTACTTC.

This clonotype was counted at least ten times. The V and J genes are TRBV25-1 and TRBJ2-3, with D unresolved. Germline V gene data show CDR1 as MGHDK and CDR2 as SYGVNS. The ends were cut back, 4 bases at V and 2 bases at J, with 31 bases in the middle. The CDR3 is 21 amino acids. As DNA, the CDR3 is TGTGCCAGCAGTGTTTTCTCCCTCCAAAACGATAATAGCCCATTCACAGATACGCAGTATTTT. Protein product: CASSVFSLQNDNSPFTDTQYF.

The V gene is TRBV2, the J gene TRBJ2-5; no clear D gene. V lost 2 bases to trimming and J lost 5 bases, with 21 bases between them. Germline values: CDR1 SNHLY, CDR2 FYNNEI. This CDR3 contains 17 residues. The CDR3 coding sequence is TGTGCCAGCAGTGAAAACCTGTCTCGGCGCCCTGGGGAGACCCAGTACTTC. Translating it yields CASSENLSRRPGETQYF.

This clonotype was detected ten times or more. V gene TRBV4-1 combines with J gene TRBJ2-1; TRBD1 agrees at 7 bases. Germline values: CDR1 MGHRA, CDR2 YSYEKL. The J segment lost 6 bases and the V segment lost 2 bases, leaving 10 bases of the junction unmatched. The CDR3 is 16 residues long. DNA of the CDR3: TGCGCCAGCAGCCAATCCTTGACAGGGAGCGGCAATGAGCAGTTCTTC. Translation: CASSQSLTGSGNEQFF.

This clonotype was seen repeatedly, ten times or more. The chain recombines TRBV12-3 or TRBV12-4 with TRBJ2-4; D gene uncertain. CDR3 length: 13 residues. Trimming cost V 6 bases and J 0 bases, with 6 bases left between them. This chain's CDR3 is CASSFLAKNIQYF. The CDR3 nucleotides read TGTGCCAGCAGCTTCCTAGCCAAAAACATTCAGTACTTC.

A few counts support this clonotype. This rearrangement joins TRBV7-2 to TRBJ2-5; D is uncertain. The length of the CDR3 is 13 residues. V lost 2 bases and J lost 5, with 9 bases in between. Germline CDR1 reads SGHTA; CDR2 reads FQGNSA. The CDR3 spells CASSLWVGETQYF. DNA for the CDR3: TGTGCCAGCAGCTTATGGGTCGGCGAGACCCAGTACTTC.

This clonotype was counted between two and nine times. The chain uses TRBV10-3 and TRBJ2-5, with D maybe TRBD2 (5 bases). V lost 8 bases and J lost 4, with 11 bases in between. The CDR3 covers 12 residues. Germline CDR1 is ENHRY and CDR2 is SYGVKD. CDR3 DNA sequence: TGTGCCATCTCCCGGGGTCCAGAGACCCAGTACTTC. This translates into CAISRGPETQYF.

This clonotype was seen more than once but under ten times. This chain uses TRBV5-4 with TRBJ2-5; 8 nucleotides line up with TRBD2. The V gene's germline CDR1 is SGHNT and CDR2 YYREEE (reference sequence). The CDR3 sequence is 14 residues long. Trimming removed 1 base from V and 4 bases from J; junction bases left unmatched: 3. The CDR3: CASSLSGGPETQYF. The CDR3 coding sequence is TGTGCCAGCAGCTTGAGCGGGGGCCCAGAGACCCAGTACTTC.

This clonotype has a count of ten or more. V gene TRBV12-3 or TRBV12-4 combines with J gene TRBJ2-2; D tentatively reads TRBD1 or TRBD2 (5 bases each). The CDR3 sequence is 13 residues long. Trimming removed 5 bases from V and 6 bases from J, with 10 bases in between. CDR3: CASSRLGAGELFF. As DNA, the CDR3 is TGTGCCAGCAGTCGCCTGGGGGCCGGGGAGCTGTTTTTT.

The table lists this clonotype with a few counts. The J gene is TRBJ2-3, the V gene TRBV7-2; D gene unclear. CDR3 length: 16 amino acids. In germline, CDR1 is SGHTA, CDR2 FQGNSA. Between the trimmed V and J ends, which lost 2 bases and 0 bases, there was a span of 12 bases. This chain's CDR3 is CASSLTVRTSTDTQYF. The CDR3 DNA sequence: TGTGCCAGCAGCTTAACAGTCCGCACTAGCACAGATACGCAGTATTTT.

The gene calls are TRBV7-9 and TRBJ2-1; D is unclear. The CDR3 runs 12 residues. Trimming shortened V by 4 bases and J by 8 bases, and 9 bases separated the two germline ends. Germline V lookup: CDR1 SEHNR, CDR2 FQNEAQ (reference sequence). CDR3 amino acids: CASSWSVDEQFF. The CDR3 nucleotides read TGTGCCAGCAGCTGGTCGGTTGATGAGCAGTTCTTC.

The sample holds a few counts of this clonotype. This chain connects TRBV7-9 to TRBJ1-6, with TRBD1 matching 7 bases. The V segment lost 5 bases and the J segment 7 bases; nucleotides outside the gene matches: 5. In germline, CDR1 is SEHNR, CDR2 FQNEAQ (reference sequence). This CDR3 is 14 amino acids long. The CDR3 is CASSAQGVNSPLHF. CDR3 DNA: TGTGCCAGCAGCGCGCAGGGGGTAAATTCACCCCTCCACTTT.

This clonotype was observed many times. V is TRBV7-9 and J is TRBJ1-2, with D unresolved. The CDR3 is 13 amino acids. In germline, CDR1 is SEHNR, CDR2 FQNEAQ (reference sequence). Trimming pared 7 bases from V and 8 bases from J, leaving 17 bases between. This CDR3 is CASTMDFIGGYTF. The DNA for the CDR3 is TGTGCCAGCACTATGGACTTTATCGGGGGCTACACCTTC.

This clonotype was detected many times. The V gene is TRBV30, the J gene TRBJ2-3; D not certain. The CDR3 covers 13 residues. CDR1 is GTSNPN, CDR2 SVGIG, per germline (reference sequence). The V gene lost 0 bases and the J gene lost 4 bases, with 8 bases spanning the gap. CDR3 nucleotides: TGTGCCTGGAGTGTACGTTTTGCAGATACGCAGTATTTT. Encoded protein: CAWSVRFADTQYF.